Below are 20 T cell receptor beta chains sequenced from a single sample in a study of cytomegalovirus exposure and HLA in healthy donors. PCR involved 60 Vbeta and 13 Jbeta primers. Using immunoSEQ multiplex PCR, the repertoire was profiled, and TCRdb retains in-frame clones only, with some absent. The sample holds over 100,000 clones, 79% seen once. The sequenced sample was PBMCs. All receptors come from a male donor in good health and CMV-seronegative.

The gene calls are TRBV2 and TRBJ2-5; weak D call: TRBD2 (5 bases). Germline V gene data show CDR1 as SNHLY and CDR2 as FYNNEI. The CDR3 runs to 12 residues. The ends were cut back, 7 bases at V and 7 bases at J, with 13 bases in the middle. CDR3 coding DNA: TGTGCCAGCACGGCTAGCTCCGTGACCCAGTACTTC. Protein sequence: CASTASSVTQYF.

There are a few counts of this clone. V and J are TRBV6-6 and TRBJ1-3; D gene ambiguous. CDR3 size: 14 residues. Trimming left V 5 bases short and J 2 bases short, with 10 bases between. CDR1 and CDR2 (germline): MNHNY, SVGAGI (reference sequence). In nucleotides, the CDR3 is TGTGCCAGCAGTACCCCCGGGGCTGGAAACACCATATATTTT. This encodes CASSTPGAGNTIYF.

This clone was observed a single time. The chain couples TRBV11-3 to TRBJ1-2; 10 bases are a match to TRBD1. Germline trimming cut 5 bases from V and 3 bases from J; bases unmatched to any gene: 6. From germline, CDR1 is SGHNT and CDR2 YENEEA. The CDR3 is 15 amino acids. CDR3 protein: CASSPRTGGDYGYTF. CDR3 coding DNA: TGTGCCAGCAGCCCTCGGACAGGGGGGGACTATGGCTACACCTTC.

The chain carries TRBV2 and TRBJ1-5; 9 bases line up with TRBD1. Germline CDR1 SNHLY, CDR2 FYNNEI. V lost 5 bases, J lost 5 bases, and 4 bases stayed unmatched. This CDR3 is 14 amino acids long. CDR3 bases: TGTGCCAGCAGTCCTGACAGGGGGGATCAGCCCCAGCATTTT. Residues: CASSPDRGDQPQHF.

This chain joins TRBV15 and TRBJ2-2, with TRBD1 identical over 7 bases. V dropped 5 bases and J dropped 1; count of bases not matched to a gene: 4. This CDR3 is built from 15 residues. Germline V gene data show CDR1 as LNHNV and CDR2 as YYDKDF (reference sequence). CDR3: CATSSNRGNTGELFF. The CDR3 region has the DNA TGTGCCACCAGCTCAAACAGGGGGAACACCGGGGAGCTGTTTTTT.

This clone is a singleton in its sample. CDR3 loop: CASGTGGQILGEQYF. The CDR3 nucleotides are TGTGCCAGCGGCACCGGCGGACAGATCTTAGGCGAGCAGTACTTC. The genes are TRBV7-9 and TRBJ2-7, with D possibly TRBD1 on 6 matching bases. The CDR3 length is 15 residues. V lost 8 bases to trimming and J lost 6 bases, with 23 bases between them. Germline V gives CDR1 SEHNR, CDR2 FQNEAQ (reference sequence).

The sample holds one count of this clone. It is unclear where the CDR3 begins or ends on the DNA, so no DNA is shown, and the CDR3 is as TCRdb lists it. The chain is built from TRBV7-9 and TRBJ1-1; TRBD1 reflects the table's D call only, with no check against the DNA. CDR1 and CDR2 from the germline V gene are SEHNR and FQNEAQ (reference sequence). The CDR3 contains 16 residues when both ends are counted. The CDR3 reads CASSFGPGGGFTEAFF.

This clone has more than one count but fewer than ten. This chain uses TRBV4-3 with TRBJ1-5; unclear D gene. V gave up 1 base and J gave up 1 base, with 11 bases separating them. Per the germline V gene, CDR1 is LGHNA and CDR2 is YSLEER. This CDR3 has 16 amino acids. CDR3 DNA: TGCGCCAGCAGCCAAGTGGTAGATGTAAGCAATCAGCCCCAGCATTTT. As protein: CASSQVVDVSNQPQHF.

The V gene is TRBV5-5, the J gene TRBJ1-6; perhaps TRBD1 as D (6 bases). Per germline, CDR1 SGHKS and CDR2 YYEKEE (reference sequence). V was pared by 2 bases and J by 8 bases, with 17 bases between. The CDR3 consists of 16 residues. DNA for the CDR3: TGTGCCAGCAGCTTCAACAGGGTTGGGAGGGATTCACCCCTCCACTTT. As protein: CASSFNRVGRDSPLHF.

The chain employs TRBV7-9 and TRBJ2-7; a possible D gene is TRBD1 (6 bases). Between the trimmed V and J ends, which lost 1 base and 2 bases, there was a span of 15 bases. CDR1 is SEHNR and CDR2 is FQNEAQ in the germline V gene (reference sequence). The CDR3 runs 16 residues. The CDR3 loop reads CASSLGGTYRAYEQYF. CDR3 DNA sequence: TGTGCCAGCAGCTTAGGGGGGACATATCGGGCCTACGAGCAGTACTTC.

This clone was detected only a few times. This chain uses TRBV6-6 with TRBJ1-3; D is perhaps TRBD1 (5 bases). The CDR3 runs 14 residues. Deletions cut 2 bases from V and 4 bases from J, with 9 bases between. Germline-derived CDR1 and CDR2 are MNHNY and SVGAGI (reference sequence). The chain's CDR3 is CASSYGREGNTIYF. In DNA form, the CDR3 reads TGTGCCAGCAGTTACGGCAGGGAAGGAAACACCATATATTTT.

The V gene is TRBV7-9, the J gene TRBJ1-1; D may be TRBD1 (6 bases). Trimming stripped 0 bases from V and 3 bases from J, with 8 bases between. CDR3 length equals 14 residues. Germline V gene sequence: CDR1 SEHNR, CDR2 FQNEAQ (reference sequence). The CDR3 nucleotides read TGTGCCAGCAGCTTAGCGGGGACACACACTGAAGCTTTCTTT. Translating gives CASSLAGTHTEAFF. The full variable domain, rest sourced from reference TRBV7-9 and TRBJ1-1, is DTGVSQNPRHKITKRGQNVTFRCDPISEHNRLYWYRQTLGQGPEFLTYFQNEAQLEKSRLLSDRFSAERPKGSFSTLEIQRTEQGDSAMYLCASSLAGTHTEAFFGQGTRLTVV.

The V gene is TRBV6-5, the J gene TRBJ2-7; D possibly corresponds to TRBD1 (6 bases). Trimming removed 6 bases at V and 6 bases at J, with 12 bases between. CDR1 is MNHEY and CDR2 is SVGAGI in the germline V gene. The CDR3 has 12 residues. The CDR3 spells CASSRGTVEQYF. CDR3 sequence (DNA): TGTGCCAGCAGCAGGGGCACGGTCGAGCAGTACTTC.

The V gene is TRBV11-3, the J gene TRBJ2-1, with 7 bases aligning to TRBD1. The CDR3 totals 16 residues. The V and J ends lost 5 bases and 8 bases, in that order; junction bases with no gene match: 15. Per the germline V gene, CDR1 is SGHNT and CDR2 is YENEEA. The CDR3 coding sequence is TGTGCCAGCAGCCTGGGACAGCCGGTTAGCTGGGATGAGCAGTTCTTC. Its translation is CASSLGQPVSWDEQFF. Full variable domain (remainder filled in from reference TRBV11-3 and TRBJ2-1): EAGVVQSPRYKIIEKKQPVAFWCNPISGHNTLYWYLQNLGQGPELLIRYENEEAVDDSQLPKDRFSAERLKGVDSTLKIQPAELGDSAVYLCASSLGQPVSWDEQFFGPGTRLTVL.

With respect to this clone: The identical CDR3 is also encoded by other nucleotide sequences in the sample. The rearrangement joins TRBV14 to TRBJ1-3; TRBD1 is a possible D gene (6 bases). CDR1 SGHDN and CDR2 FVKESK come from the germline V gene. V was clipped by 4 bases and J by 9 bases, with 19 bases between them. The length of the CDR3 is 15 residues. CDR3 sequence (DNA): TGTGCCAGCAGCCTCAGGGGCCTTCCGGGCGGCACCATATATTTT. Translated: CASSLRGLPGGTIYF. Drawing the rest from reference TRBV14 and TRBJ1-3, the complete variable domain is EAGVTQFPSHSVIEKGQTVTLRCDPISGHDNLYWYRRVMGKEIKFLLHFVKESKQDESGMPNNRFLAERTGGTYSTLKVQPAELEDSGVYFCASSLRGLPGGTIYFGEGSWLTVV.

V gene TRBV5-4 combines with J gene TRBJ1-3; a possible D gene is TRBD1 (6 bases). Germline V CDR1 and CDR2: SGHNT, YYREEE (reference sequence). The CDR3 extends over 15 amino acids. The V gene lost 3 bases and the J gene lost 0 bases, with 10 bases spanning the gap. DNA of the CDR3: TGTGCCAGCAGCTCACCGGACAGCTCTGGAAACACCATATATTTT. It specifies CASSSPDSSGNTIYF. The variable domain in full, completed from reference TRBV5-4 and TRBJ1-3, reads ETGVTQSPTHLIKTRGQQVTLRCSSQSGHNTVSWYQQALGQGPQFIFQYYREEENGRGNFPPRFSGLQFPNYSSELNVNALELDDSALYLCASSSPDSSGNTIYFGEGSWLTVV.

This clone appeared a few times. The rearrangement uses TRBV7-9 and TRBJ1-2, with 9 bases matching TRBD1. Losses at the gene ends were 5 bases for V and 6 bases for J; bases not matched to a gene: 7. CDR1 is SEHNR, CDR2 FQNEAQ, per germline (reference sequence). This CDR3 comprises 14 residues. In DNA form, the CDR3 reads TGTGCCAGCAGCAACCGGGACAGGGTCGATGGCTACACCTTC. Its translation: CASSNRDRVDGYTF. Full variable domain (missing parts from reference TRBV7-9 and TRBJ1-2): DTGVSQNPRHKITKRGQNVTFRCDPISEHNRLYWYRQTLGQGPEFLTYFQNEAQLEKSRLLSDRFSAERPKGSFSTLEIQRTEQGDSAMYLCASSNRDRVDGYTFGSGTRLTVV.

This chain connects TRBV9 to TRBJ1-5; tentatively, D is TRBD1 (6 bases). Trimming shortened V by 4 bases and J by 4 bases, and 9 bases separated the two germline ends. CDR3 length: 13 amino acids. The germline V gene encodes CDR1 SGDLS and CDR2 YYNGEE. The CDR3 region is CASSPRGNQPQHF. The DNA for the CDR3 is TGTGCCAGCAGCCCGAGGGGGAATCAGCCCCAGCATTTT.

V is TRBV6-6 and J is TRBJ1-5, with 7 positions matching TRBD1. Germline V gene data show CDR1 as MNHNY and CDR2 as SVGAGI (reference sequence). J was trimmed by 2 bases and V by 5 bases; bases with no gene match: 0. This CDR3 has 13 amino acids. CDR3 sequence: CASSDRGNQPQHF. In DNA, the CDR3 is TGTGCCAGCAGTGACAGGGGCAATCAGCCCCAGCATTTT.

The CDR3 nucleotides read TGTGCCAGCAGTGACAGGGCCAATTCACCCCTCCACTTT. This gives the protein CASSDRANSPLHF. V is TRBV25-1 and J is TRBJ1-6; weak D call: TRBD1 (5 bases). The germline V gene encodes CDR1 MGHDK and CDR2 SYGVNS. The CDR3 spans 13 residues. V was pared by 3 bases and J by 7 bases, with 7 bases between.